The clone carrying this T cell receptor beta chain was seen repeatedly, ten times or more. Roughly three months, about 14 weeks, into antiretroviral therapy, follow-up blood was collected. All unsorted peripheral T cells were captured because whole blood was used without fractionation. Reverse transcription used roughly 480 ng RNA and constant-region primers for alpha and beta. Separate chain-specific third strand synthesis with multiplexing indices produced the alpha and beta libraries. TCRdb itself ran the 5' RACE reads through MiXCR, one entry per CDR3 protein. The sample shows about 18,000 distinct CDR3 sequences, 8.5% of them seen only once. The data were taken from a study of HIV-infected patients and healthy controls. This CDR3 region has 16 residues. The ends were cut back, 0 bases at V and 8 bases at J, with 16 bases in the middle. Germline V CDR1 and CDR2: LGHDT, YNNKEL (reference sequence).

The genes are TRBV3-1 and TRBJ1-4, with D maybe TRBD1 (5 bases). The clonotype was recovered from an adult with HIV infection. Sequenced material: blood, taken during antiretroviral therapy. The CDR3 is CASSQDLGAVEEKLFF. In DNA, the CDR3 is TGTGCCAGCAGCCAAGATTTAGGGGCTGTAGAAGAAAAACTGTTTTTT.